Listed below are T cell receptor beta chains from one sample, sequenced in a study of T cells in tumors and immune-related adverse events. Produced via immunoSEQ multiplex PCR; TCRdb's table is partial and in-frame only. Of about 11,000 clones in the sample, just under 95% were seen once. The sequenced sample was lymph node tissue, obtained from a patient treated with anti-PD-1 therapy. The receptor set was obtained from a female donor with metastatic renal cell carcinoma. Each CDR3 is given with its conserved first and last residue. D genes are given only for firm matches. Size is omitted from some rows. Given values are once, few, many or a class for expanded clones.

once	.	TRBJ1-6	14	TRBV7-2	TGTGCCAGCAGCCCCTCGTCCTTAGGGTCCCCCCTCCACTTT	CASSPSSLGSPLHF
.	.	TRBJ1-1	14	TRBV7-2	TGTGCCAGCACCTTTCGGACAGCGAACACTGAAGCTTTCTTT	CASTFRTANTEAFF
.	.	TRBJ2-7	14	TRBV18	TGTGCCAGCTCACCACCGATCAGGGCAGGGGAGCAGTACTTC	CASSPPIRAGEQYF
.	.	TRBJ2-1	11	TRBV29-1	TGCAGTGGGCATGTTAGCAATGAGCAGTTCTTC	CSGHVSNEQFF
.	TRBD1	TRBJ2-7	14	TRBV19	TGTGCCAGTAGCAGACAGGGTAGGGCCTACGAGCAGTACTTC	CASSRQGRAYEQYF
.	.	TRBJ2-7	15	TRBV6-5	TGTGCCAGCAGTTACTCTTGGGACACCCTCTACGAGCAGTACTTC	CASSYSWDTLYEQYF
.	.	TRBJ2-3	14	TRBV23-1	TGCGCCAGCAGTCAACCCGGCTGGTCAGATACGCAGTATTTT	CASSQPGWSDTQYF
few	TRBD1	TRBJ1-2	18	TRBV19	TGTGCCAGTAGTAGCGCGGGGACAGGGGGCGCGGGCACCTATGGCTACACCTTC	CASSSAGTGGAGTYGYTF
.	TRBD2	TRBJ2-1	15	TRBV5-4	TGTGCCAGCAGACTTACTAGCGGGGGATACAATGAGCAGTTCTTC	CASRLTSGGYNEQFF
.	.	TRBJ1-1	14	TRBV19	TGTGCCAGTAGTACCCAAGGCGGGGGGTGGGAAGCTTTCTTT	CASSTQGGGWEAFF
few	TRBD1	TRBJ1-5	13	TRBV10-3	TGTGCCATCAGGCTAAACAGGGGTCAGCCCCAGCATTTT	CAIRLNRGQPQHF
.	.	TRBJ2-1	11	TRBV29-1	TGCAGCGCTGGAGTCCAGGGCGAGCAGTTCTTC	CSAGVQGEQFF
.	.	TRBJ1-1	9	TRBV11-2	TGTGCCAGCAGCACTTACCTTCCCTTT	CASSTYLPF
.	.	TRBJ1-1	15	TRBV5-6	TGTGCCAGCAGCTTGCTGTCTCGGGACACTAACCAAGCTTTCTTT	CASSLLSRDTNQAFF
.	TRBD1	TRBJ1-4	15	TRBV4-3	TGCGCCAGCAGCCAAGGGGACAGGGGGCGAGAAAAACTGTTTTTT	CASSQGDRGREKLFF
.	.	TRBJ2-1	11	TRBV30	TGTGCCTGGAGCCAATACAATGAGCAGTTCTTC	CAWSQYNEQFF
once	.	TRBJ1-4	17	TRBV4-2	TGTGCCAGCAGCCAAGATCCTGCTGGACAGCCGAATGAAAAACTGTTTTTT	CASSQDPAGQPNEKLFF
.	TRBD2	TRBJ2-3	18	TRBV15	TGTGCCACCAGCAGAGAGTGGACTAGCGGGACCAGCACAGATACGCAGTATTTT	CATSREWTSGTSTDTQYF
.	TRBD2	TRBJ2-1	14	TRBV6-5	TGTGCCAGCAGTTATGCGGGAGGAACGAATGAGCAGTTCTTC	CASSYAGGTNEQFF
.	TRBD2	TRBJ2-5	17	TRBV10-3	TGTGCCATCAGTGAGTTGGAAAGCGGGGGACGTGAGGAGACCCAGTACTTC	CAISELESGGREETQYF
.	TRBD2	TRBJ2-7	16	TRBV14	TGTGCCAGCAGCAAATTCCTTAGCGGGAGAGCCTACGAGCAGTACTTC	CASSKFLSGRAYEQYF
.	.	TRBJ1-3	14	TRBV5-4	TGTGCCAGCAGCTTGAAGGCAGCTGGAAACACCATATATTTT	CASSLKAAGNTIYF
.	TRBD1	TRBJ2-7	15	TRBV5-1	TGCGCCAGCAGCTTAGGGACAGGGCCCCCCAACGAGCAGTACTTC	CASSLGTGPPNEQYF
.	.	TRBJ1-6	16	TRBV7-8	TGTGCCAGCAGCTTAACGTTGGTCGGGGATAATTCACCCCTCCACTTT	CASSLTLVGDNSPLHF
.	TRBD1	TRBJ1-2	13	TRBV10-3	TGTGCCATCAGCTCCCCAGGGGGCGTCGGCTACACCTTC	CAISSPGGVGYTF
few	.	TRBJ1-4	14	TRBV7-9	TGTGCCAGCAGCGGGGGACACGAGAATGAAAAACTGTTTTTT	CASSGGHENEKLFF
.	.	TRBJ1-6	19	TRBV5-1	TGCGCCAGCAGCGCGAAGGAGGGAGAGATTGGATCCTATAATTCACCCCTCCACTTT	CASSAKEGEIGSYNSPLHF
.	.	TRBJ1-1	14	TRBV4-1	TGCGCCAGCAGTCGACAGGTAGGCGGCACTGAAGCTTTCTTT	CASSRQVGGTEAFF
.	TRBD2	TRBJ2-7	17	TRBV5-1	TGCGCCAGCAGCTTGCGGGGGGGGCATAAGGGGACCTACGAGCAGTACTTC	CASSLRGGHKGTYEQYF
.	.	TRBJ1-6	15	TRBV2	TGTGCCAGCACTGAACAGGGCATCTATAATTCACCCCTCCACTTT	CASTEQGIYNSPLHF
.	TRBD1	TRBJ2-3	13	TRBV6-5	TGTGCCAGCAGTTCACCCTGGACAGGGGGGCAGTATTTT	CASSSPWTGGQYF
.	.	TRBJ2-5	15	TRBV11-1	TGTGCCAGCAGCCCGAGAGAAGGAGAGCAGGAGACCCAGTACTTC	CASSPREGEQETQYF
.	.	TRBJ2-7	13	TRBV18	TGTGCCAGCTCACTTCAGGGATCCGGCGAGCAGTACTTC	CASSLQGSGEQYF
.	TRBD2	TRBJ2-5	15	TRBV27	TGTGCCAGCAGTTTAGGCGGGAGCCCCAGTAGGACCCAGTACTTC	CASSLGGSPSRTQYF
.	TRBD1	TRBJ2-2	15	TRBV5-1	TGCGCCAGCAGCCAGGGGGACAGGGAGGCCGGGGAGCTGTTTTTT	CASSQGDREAGELFF
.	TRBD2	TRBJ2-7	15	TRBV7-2	TGTGCCAGCAGCTTAGCGTTGCGGGGGAACTACGAGCAGTACTTC	CASSLALRGNYEQYF
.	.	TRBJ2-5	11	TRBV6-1	TGTGCCAGCAGTCCTCAAGAGACCCAGTACTTC	CASSPQETQYF
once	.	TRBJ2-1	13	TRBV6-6	TGTGCCAGCAATCCGGAGGTGACCTTCACTCAGTTCTTC	CASNPEVTFTQFF
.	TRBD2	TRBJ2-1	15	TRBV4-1	TGCGCCAGCAGCCTAGGACTAGCGGCGATTATTGAGCAGTTCTTC	CASSLGLAAIIEQFF
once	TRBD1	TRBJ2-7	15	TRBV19	TGTGCCAGTAGTATGTTAGGGACAGGGACCTACGAGCAGTACTTC	CASSMLGTGTYEQYF